This TCR beta chain was sequenced during a study of graft-versus-host responses after intestinal transplantation. Overall study: Recipients were all induced with anti-thymocyte globulin, then given tacrolimus and steroids for roughly 3 years. Study results and limitations: GvH clones occurred in recipient marrow; some first appeared in ileum or blood. In patients with graft-donor T cell macrochimerism, allograft graft-versus-host to host-versus-graft clonal ratios were high.

The CDR3 runs 12 residues. With 2 bases removed from V and 4 bases from J, the gap between germline ends came to 5 bases. Looked up from germline, CDR1 is SEHNR and CDR2 is FQNEAQ (reference sequence). In the case of this clone: Its antigen remains unidentified.

This table comes from immunoSEQ multiplex PCR, and its TCRdb copy is limited to in-frame clones, with some not included. The table lists 7,500 to 10,000 clones, approximately 89% of them singletons. The V and J genes are TRBV7-9 and TRBJ1-2, with D perhaps TRBD1 (5 bases). This receptor was taken from a human patient who received an intestinal transplant, so some T cells may come from the graft donor. The source was PBMCs, collected approximately 46 days after intestinal transplant. In DNA, the CDR3 is TGTGCCAGCAGCTTACAGGGCTATGGCTACACCTTC. Amino acid sequence: CASSLQGYGYTF. The whole variable domain, remainder taken from reference TRBV7-9 and TRBJ1-2, is DTGVSQNPRHKITKRGQNVTFRCDPISEHNRLYWYRQTLGQGPEFLTYFQNEAQLEKSRLLSDRFSAERPKGSFSTLEIQRTEQGDSAMYLCASSLQGYGYTFGSGTRLTVV.